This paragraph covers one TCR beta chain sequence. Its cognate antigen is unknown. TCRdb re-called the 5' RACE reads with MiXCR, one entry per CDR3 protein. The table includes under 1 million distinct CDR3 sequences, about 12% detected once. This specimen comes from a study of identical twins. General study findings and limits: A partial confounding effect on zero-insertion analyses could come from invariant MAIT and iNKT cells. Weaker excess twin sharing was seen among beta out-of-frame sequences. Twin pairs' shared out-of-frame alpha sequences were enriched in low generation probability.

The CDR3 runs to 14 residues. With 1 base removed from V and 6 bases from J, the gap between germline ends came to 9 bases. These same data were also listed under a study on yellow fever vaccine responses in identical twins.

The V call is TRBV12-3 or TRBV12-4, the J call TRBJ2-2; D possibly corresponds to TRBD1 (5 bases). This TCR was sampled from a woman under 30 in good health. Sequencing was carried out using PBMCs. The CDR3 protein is CASSLDRMAGELFF. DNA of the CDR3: TGTGCCAGCAGTTTAGACAGGATGGCCGGGGAGCTGTTTTTT.